The rows below give T cell receptor beta chains drawn from one sample of a study of T-cell memory formation after mild COVID-19. One entry per CDR3 protein results from TCRdb running MiXCR on the 5' RACE reads. Of about 270,000 distinct CDR3 sequences in the sample, 16% are singletons; the top ten hold 20% to 25%. The sample taken for sequencing was PBMCs or a T cell subset sorted from them (not recorded which). These receptors all stem from a young man who had mild COVID-19 (a few samples of this study predate the infection). Cell type and time point are not known. CDR3s include the opening cysteine and the closing phenylalanine or tryptophan. Each record gives: D gene, V gene, J gene, clone size, CDR3 protein, CDR3 DNA. A D gene is named only where the DNA matches it firmly. Expanded clones get a size class; other rows say once, few or many, or leave the size out.

TRBD2,TRBV5-1,TRBJ2-3,few,CASSLETGGLEDTQYF,TGCGCCAGCAGCTTAGAGACGGGGGGGCTGGAGGATACGCAGTATTTT
-,TRBV12-3/TRBV12-4,TRBJ1-1,many,CASSLMWVAEAFF,TGTGCCAGCAGTTTAATGTGGGTAGCTGAAGCTTTCTTT
-,TRBV27,TRBJ2-4,many,CASSLKKGGDIQYF,TGTGCCAGCAGTTTAAAAAAGGGGGGGGACATTCAGTACTTC
-,TRBV7-9,TRBJ2-7,few,CASSPRLSALIEQYF,TGTGCCAGCAGCCCCCGCTTATCAGCCTTGATTGAGCAGTACTTC
-,TRBV4-3,TRBJ1-6,-,CASSQGGRQLSSYNSPLHF,TGCGCCAGCAGCCAAGGGGGGAGACAGTTGAGCTCCTATAATTCACCCCTCCACTTT
TRBD2,TRBV7-2,TRBJ2-2,few,CASSLGGSGGTGELFF,TGTGCCAGCAGCTTAGGGGGTAGCGGGGGCACCGGGGAGCTGTTTTTT
-,TRBV25-1,TRBJ1-1,many,CASSERGTEAFF,TGTGCCAGCAGTGAACGGGGCACTGAAGCTTTCTTT
-,TRBV4-2,TRBJ1-5,-,CASSQGAGIQPQHF,TGTGCCAGCAGCCAAGGGGCAGGGATTCAGCCCCAGCATTTT
-,TRBV12-3/TRBV12-4,TRBJ2-5,many,CASRRTEETQYF,TGTGCCAGCAGACGGACAGAAGAGACCCAGTACTTC
TRBD2,TRBV4-1,TRBJ2-7,-,CASSLFAGGAPVEQYF,TGCGCCAGCAGCCTTTTTGCGGGGGGCGCCCCCGTGGAGCAGTACTTC
TRBD2,TRBV28,TRBJ2-1,-,CASSYRLAGGHEQFF,TGTGCCAGCAGTTACCGACTAGCGGGGGGCCATGAGCAGTTCTTC
-,TRBV30,TRBJ1-1,-,CAWTSVAGLAFF,TGTGCCTGGACGAGCGTGGCAGGCTTGGCTTTCTTT
-,TRBV12-3/TRBV12-4,TRBJ2-3,-,CASSPGPGFTFRYF,TGTGCCAGCAGTCCGGGCCCCGGGTTTACTTTTCGGTATTTT
-,TRBV5-4,TRBJ2-1,few,CASSLDKPTYNEQFF,TGTGCCAGCAGCTTGGACAAGCCTACCTACAATGAGCAGTTCTTC
-,TRBV15,TRBJ2-5,few,CATSRVETGQGTQYF,TGTGCCACCAGCAGAGTTGAGACAGGACAAGGGACCCAGTACTTC
-,TRBV7-3,TRBJ2-3,-,CASSSGITDTQYF,TGTGCCAGCAGTTCGGGGATCACAGATACGCAGTATTTT
-,TRBV28,TRBJ2-5,-,CASSRLEGRETQYF,TGTGCCAGCAGCCGTCTAGAGGGGAGAGAGACCCAGTACTTC
-,TRBV4-1,TRBJ2-5,few,CASSRTPLTGRQETQYF,TGCGCCAGCAGCCGCACACCTCTCACGGGACGCCAAGAGACCCAGTACTTC
TRBD1,TRBV20-1,TRBJ2-5,many,CSAITGGETQYF,TGCAGTGCTATTACAGGGGGAGAGACCCAGTACTTC
TRBD1,TRBV4-3,TRBJ1-1,-,CASSQERGREAFF,TGCGCCAGCAGCCAAGAAAGGGGGCGTGAAGCTTTCTTT
-,TRBV2,TRBJ2-7,-,CASSDQGPYEQYF,TGTGCCAGCAGTGATCAGGGGCCCTACGAGCAGTACTTC